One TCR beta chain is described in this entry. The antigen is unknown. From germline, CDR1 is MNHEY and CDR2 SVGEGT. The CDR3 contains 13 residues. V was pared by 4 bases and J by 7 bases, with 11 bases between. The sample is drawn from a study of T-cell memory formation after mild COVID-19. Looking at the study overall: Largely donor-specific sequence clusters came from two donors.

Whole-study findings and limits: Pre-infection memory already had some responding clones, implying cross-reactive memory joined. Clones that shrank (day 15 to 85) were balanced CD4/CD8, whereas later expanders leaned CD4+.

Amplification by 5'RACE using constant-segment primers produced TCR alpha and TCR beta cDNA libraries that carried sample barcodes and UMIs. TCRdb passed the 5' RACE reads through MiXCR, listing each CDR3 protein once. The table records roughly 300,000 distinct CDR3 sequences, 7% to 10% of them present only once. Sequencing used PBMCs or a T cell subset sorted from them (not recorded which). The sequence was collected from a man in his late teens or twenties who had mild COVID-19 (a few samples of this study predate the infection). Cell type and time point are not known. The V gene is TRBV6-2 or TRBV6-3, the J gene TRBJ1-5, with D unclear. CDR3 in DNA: TGTGCCAGCAGTTCGTTTTTGAGCCAGCCCCAGCATTTT. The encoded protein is CASSSFLSQPQHF.